These 20 T cell receptor beta chains share one sample of origin, sequenced in a study of patients and donors after allogeneic stem cell transplantation. TCRdb itself ran the RT-PCR reads through MiXCR, one entry per CDR3 protein. The sample shows approximately 170,000 distinct CDR3 sequences, approximately 30% of them seen only once. Sequencing used blood, either unsorted or a sorted T cell fraction (not recorded which). The source of these receptors is a human donor who was either an allogeneic HSCT recipient or a stem cell or donor lymphocyte infusion donor (not recorded which). It is not recorded whose cells these are; they may come from a transplant donor.

This clonotype was observed many times. The chain carries TRBV12-3 or TRBV12-4 and TRBJ1-2; D not resolved. V lost 1 base, J lost 5 bases, and 2 bases lay in between. The CDR3 length is 11 residues. The CDR3 coding sequence is TGTGCCAGCAGTTTAGGGTATGGCTACACCTTC. It is translated as CASSLGYGYTF.

The chain couples TRBV18 to TRBJ2-1; D gene ambiguous. CDR1 and CDR2 (germline): KGHSH, LQKENI. V was shortened by 0 bases and J by 7 bases, with 19 bases between the two germline ends. This CDR3 has 17 residues. The CDR3 sequence is CASSPPTSGPGWNEQFF. As DNA, the CDR3 is TGTGCCAGCTCACCACCGACCTCCGGGCCCGGGTGGAATGAGCAGTTCTTC.

The chain couples TRBV4-3 to TRBJ2-6; D gene uncertain. Trimming pared 3 bases from V and 2 bases from J, leaving 5 bases between. The V gene's germline CDR1 is LGHNA and CDR2 YSLEER. This CDR3 region has 14 residues. CDR3 region: CASSHETGANVLTF. CDR3 DNA sequence: TGCGCCAGCAGCCATGAAACTGGGGCCAACGTCCTGACTTTC.

CDR3 DNA: TGTGCCAGCAGCCAAGCTGGGCAGAGGAAGGTTAACTATGGCTACACCTTC. This gives the protein CASSQAGQRKVNYGYTF. V usage is TRBV4-2 and J usage is TRBJ1-2; D unresolved. The germline V gene encodes CDR1 LGHNA and CDR2 YNFKEQ. This CDR3 has 17 residues. The V and J ends lost 1 base and 1 base respectively, with 16 bases between them.

The sample holds one count of this clonotype. The chain is built from TRBV28 and TRBJ1-1, with D uncertain. V dropped 2 bases and J dropped 1 base, with 8 bases sitting between them. The CDR3 is 14 residues long. Germline CDR1 reads MDHEN; CDR2 reads SYDVKM. The CDR3 coding sequence is TGTGCCAGCAGTTTACTTCATGGGAACACTGAAGCTTTCTTT. Translating gives CASSLLHGNTEAFF.

This clonotype was observed many times. This chain joins TRBV18 and TRBJ1-5; no firm D call. The CDR3 consists of 15 residues. CDR1 and CDR2 from the germline V gene are KGHSH and LQKENI. Between the trimmed V and J ends, which lost 2 bases and 2 bases, there was a span of 10 bases. DNA for the CDR3: TGTGCCAGCTCACCAGTGGGGAGAGGCAATCAGCCCCAGCATTTT. Protein product: CASSPVGRGNQPQHF.

This sequence joins TRBV5-1 and TRBJ2-7; 10 positions agree with TRBD1. Germline CDR1 and CDR2: SGHRS and YFSETQ. CDR3 length: 19 amino acids. Trimming at V came to 1 base and at J to 0 bases, leaving 13 bases not matched to a gene. The CDR3 coding sequence is TGCGCCAGCAGCTTGCGAGTAGGATCCGGGACAGGGGACTCCTACGAGCAGTACTTC. It translates to CASSLRVGSGTGDSYEQYF.

This clonotype was seen a handful of times. DNA of the CDR3: TGTGCCAGCAAAGGGGGACAAATTGGAAACACCATATATTTT. It specifies CASKGGQIGNTIYF. The rearrangement links TRBV28 to TRBJ1-3, with D tentatively TRBD1 (6 bases). There are 14 residues in the CDR3. V lost 7 bases to trimming and J lost 3 bases, with 13 bases between them. Germline V gene data show CDR1 as MDHEN and CDR2 as SYDVKM.

The chain combines TRBV12-3 or TRBV12-4 with TRBJ1-5; D is unclear. This CDR3 contains 14 residues. Between the trimmed V and J ends, which lost 5 bases and 2 bases, there was a span of 10 bases. The CDR3 DNA follows: TGTGCCAGCAGTGATGGTGGGGGCAATCAGCCCCAGCATTTT. Translated: CASSDGGGNQPQHF.

This clonotype has just a few counts. This rearrangement joins TRBV3-1 to TRBJ1-2; no firm D call. The V end lost 4 bases, the J end lost 7 bases, and 13 bases lay between the germline ends. This CDR3 spans 13 amino acids. Germline lookup yields CDR1 LGHDT and CDR2 YNNKEL (reference sequence). The CDR3 bases are TGTGCCAGCAGCCTACAGTATTCGAGTGGCTACACCTTC. Its protein product is CASSLQYSSGYTF.

The chain has TRBV10-3 and TRBJ2-5, with 12 bases identical to TRBD2. This CDR3 spans 16 amino acids. J lost 1 base, V lost 5 bases, and 5 bases had no gene match. Germline values: CDR1 ENHRY, CDR2 SYGVKD. CDR3 nucleotides: TGTGCCATCAGTCCACCGGGACTAGCGGGCCAAGAGACCCAGTACTTC. Translating gives CAISPPGLAGQETQYF.

This sequence joins TRBV11-1 and TRBJ1-2; D is ambiguous. Trimming cost V 5 bases and J 4 bases, with 8 bases left between them. The CDR3 contains 12 residues. Germline V gives CDR1 SGHAT, CDR2 FQDESV (reference sequence). This CDR3 reads CASSRDLYGYTF. The CDR3 DNA follows: TGTGCCAGCAGCCGGGATCTCTATGGCTACACCTTC.

V gene TRBV24-1 combines with J gene TRBJ2-5; D is uncertain. This CDR3 has 13 amino acids. The V and J ends lost 0 bases and 4 bases respectively, with 5 bases between them. Germline CDR1 and CDR2: KGHDR and SFDVKD. CDR3 DNA sequence: TGTGCCACCAGTGATTTGTTTTCAGAGACCCAGTACTTC. Protein product: CATSDLFSETQYF.

This chain links TRBV29-1 with TRBJ2-7; D remains ambiguous. The CDR3 totals 11 residues. Germline V lookup: CDR1 SQVTM, CDR2 ANQGSEA. The V gene lost 6 bases and the J gene lost 0 bases, with 6 bases spanning the gap. CDR3 loop: CSVADSYEQYF. CDR3 nucleotides: TGCAGCGTGGCCGACTCCTACGAGCAGTACTTC.

V is TRBV7-8 and J is TRBJ2-5; D not resolved. V lost 7 bases, J lost 1 base, and 10 bases lay in between. Germline V gene sequence: CDR1 SGHVS, CDR2 FQNEAQ. This CDR3 has 13 residues. This CDR3 reads CASIVPSQETQYF. The CDR3 DNA reads as TGTGCCAGCATCGTGCCCTCCCAAGAGACCCAGTACTTC.

This clonotype was seen a few times. This chain joins TRBV6-5 and TRBJ1-2; the D is unclear. Per germline, CDR1 MNHEY and CDR2 SVGAGI. The CDR3 loop spans 15 amino acids. The ends were cut back, 0 bases at V and 0 bases at J, with 8 bases in the middle. The CDR3 region has the DNA TGTGCCAGCAGTTACTCGGTAGACGCTAACTATGGCTACACCTTC. It codes for CASSYSVDANYGYTF.

This sequence joins TRBV5-1 and TRBJ2-1; 7 bases match TRBD1. The J segment lost 3 bases and the V segment lost 0 bases, leaving 6 bases of the junction unmatched. The CDR3 length is 16 residues. Germline V gene sequence: CDR1 SGHRS, CDR2 YFSETQ. The DNA of the CDR3 is TGCGCCAGCAGCTTGGGTATAGGACAGGACTACAATGAGCAGTTCTTC. Protein sequence: CASSLGIGQDYNEQFF.

This chain connects TRBV5-5 to TRBJ2-7, with no clear D. Germline V gene sequence: CDR1 SGHKS, CDR2 YYEKEE (reference sequence). The CDR3 length is 13 residues. The V and J ends lost 4 bases and 0 bases respectively, with 8 bases between them. CDR3 loop: CASSGVVSYEQYF. CDR3 nucleotides: TGTGCCAGCAGCGGGGTAGTCTCCTACGAGCAGTACTTC.

Notes on this clonotype: Given the absence of the conserved phenylalanine or tryptophan at the CDR3 end, a read error is likely. The chain couples TRBV4-2 to TRBJ1-1, with no clear D. CDR3 length: 13 amino acids. Trimming removed 1 base at V and 5 bases at J, with 8 bases between. Per germline, CDR1 LGHNA and CDR2 YNFKEQ. The CDR3 reads CASSQVMGTEAFL. CDR3 sequence (DNA): TGTGCCAGCAGCCAAGTAATGGGAACTGAAGCTTTCTTG.

As regards this clonotype: A read error may produce the germline difference seen at one junction end. This sequence joins TRBV29-1 and TRBJ2-7; D may correspond to TRBD1 or TRBD2 (5 bases each). The CDR3 is 12 residues long. Germline V gene data show CDR1 as SQVTM and CDR2 as ANQGSEA. The CDR3 DNA reads as TGCGGCGTTGCTCCGAGGGGTTCCGAGCAGTACTTC. It specifies CGVAPRGSEQYF.